This T cell receptor beta chain was observed in a study of cytomegalovirus exposure and HLA in healthy donors (TCRdb year 2017). Turning to the overall study: An earlier analysis of some 600 of the donors reported about 280 Gb of sequence data and around 110 million unique TCR beta sequences obtained from 150 million to 200 million T cells. An early release covering 550 to 650 HLA-typed donors comprised around 300 gigabases of sequencing data and roughly 85 million unique TCR sequences. Of the roughly 400 genotyped donors, over 70% fell in the genetic ancestry cluster associated with self-reported Caucasian donors. The study aimed to test whether signatures of past pathogen exposure could be identified by cataloging public T cell receptors. The T cell repertoires of about 700 subjects were profiled by immunosequencing and related to cytomegalovirus serostatus. Along with the approximately 650-subject first cohort, a separate validation cohort of 120 different subjects was used. To predict cytomegalovirus infection status, the study combined high-throughput TCR immunosequencing, statistical association of individual TCRs with disease status, and machine learning. In a later analysis, previously published TCR beta repertoires from several hundred donors were re-analyzed and high-resolution HLA genotyping was added so that TCR occurrence patterns could be studied. In the later analysis, no new phenotypic data were used to find candidate immune exposures; instead, reliance was placed on TCR beta sequences and their occurrence across donors. In an earlier analysis of 587 of the donors, high-throughput TCR beta sequencing was used to judge whether each TCR beta V gene segment behaved as functional or pseudogenic. Donor age, sex, ethnicity and CMV serostatus were compiled alongside the repertoire data. In a later genetic analysis, genome-wide SNP genotypes for about three fifths of the 666 donors were used, and that subset was treated as a discovery cohort. Every repertoire in the discovery cohort had been generated on one and the same sequencing platform. HLA typing covered class I and class II loci at four-digit resolution. The number of donors typed differed by locus, with about 629-630 for A, B, C, DRB1 and DQB1, 522 for DQA1, nearly 610 for DPA1, and approximately 470 for DPB1. Roughly 5 DR-DQ haplotypes were treated as single units for association and clustering because of strong linkage in the cohort. Among 300 to 500 genotyped donors of the cohort, an average of approximately 240,000 unique TCR beta nucleotide sequences was sequenced per donor, of which about 18% were non-productive. What the research found in general, with its limitations: A later analysis reported that several top co-occurrence clusters appeared linked to parvovirus B19, influenza, CMV and Epstein-Barr virus. In a later analysis, most CMV-associated TCR beta chains were found to appear HLA-restricted, with HLA associations seemingly driven largely by CMV exposure. A later analysis associated 16,951 TCR beta sequences with specific HLA alleles at a false discovery rate of 0.05. Because counts were too low, 15 to 20 rarely observed V segments, including chromosome 9 orphons, were excluded from the earlier analysis of 587 of the donors. A cluster of highly shared sequence variants was judged likely to represent a technical artifact of the sequencing pipeline. Compared with equally common non-associated chains, HLA-associated TCR beta chains in a later analysis were more clonally expanded and had lower generation probabilities. In vitro tests confirmed that three of the cytomegalovirus-associated TCR beta chains recognize cytomegalovirus antigens. The cohort was sequenced for TCR beta chains only, and without alpha or paired-chain data the features that could be detected were limited. In a later genetic analysis, fewer N-insertions in productive TCRs were reported among donors in an Asian-associated ancestry cluster than the roughly 700-donor mean. In a later analysis, the rate of TCR association differed among HLA loci, with DRB1 alleles having the most associated TCRs and HLA-C alleles having the fewest. Assigning TCR associations to individual alleles was difficult when HLA alleles, especially DR and DQ, strongly co-occurred. Because some donors lacked HLA typing at each locus, the association tests relied only on the typed subset. In an earlier analysis of approximately 590 of the donors, most TCR beta V segments appeared in productive rearrangements about 90% or about 30% of the time, broadly matching IMGT annotations. CMV serostatus was the only immune exposure information available for the cohort. In a later genetic analysis, a missense DCLRE1C variant was associated with V-gene and J-gene trimming of TCR beta chains, and the association was replicated in an independent cohort. Correlated functional status among segregating V segments might reflect linkage disequilibrium, but an unknown experimental factor could not be ruled out. A further reported finding was that TCR beta sequences accurately predicted the HLA-A and HLA-B alleles for most subjects in the first cohort. Across donors, most TCR sequences were observed very rarely, whereas some public TCRs were present in many individuals. Sequencing depth was assumed to be roughly uniform across donors in the presence/absence analyses, though that assumption may not hold. A total of 164 TCR beta chains were listed by the study as associated with cytomegalovirus. According to the authors, the approach could potentially be generalized to other disease states and immunological phenotypes. The classifier was reported to diagnose cytomegalovirus status with high specificity and sensitivity in both the original and validation cohorts.

In total, 600 or so healthy bone marrow donors made up the cohort. At the time of sampling, all cohort members were nominally healthy, though unrecorded immune exposures were likely present. The donor was CMV seropositive and was included in the group of some 290 seropositive cohort members. A peripheral blood sample was collected from each donor, and TCR beta sequencing was performed on peripheral blood mononuclear cells. The Qiagen DNeasy Blood Extraction Kit was used to extract genomic DNA from the blood cell samples. The library was made by the immunoSEQ multiplex PCR assay. For the multiplex PCR, a mixture combining 60 forward primers for TCR Vbeta segments and 13 reverse primers for TCR Jbeta segments was used. The CDR3 region of rearranged TCR beta genes was amplified from genomic DNA with a multiplex PCR assay. The Illumina HiSeq System was used to sequence the amplified TCR beta libraries as 87-base-pair reads. From the authors' description of their analysis: Across the 600 to 700 repertoires, a later analysis counted tens of millions of unique TCR beta chains, roughly 11 million of which were shared by at least two donors. A nearest-neighbor algorithm error-corrected the raw reads and collapsed the reads into unique sequences, merging closely related sequences to remove PCR and sequencing errors. To assign V, D and J gene segments, CDR3 sequences were aligned to IMGT reference sequences. For a sequence to be retained, at least a six-nucleotide match to both a V gene segment and a J gene segment was required. Rearrangements were called productive when the CDR3 lacked stop codons and stayed in frame with V and J; all others were non-productive. Following IMGT convention, CDR3 was defined as the stretch from the second conserved V-encoded cysteine up to the conserved J-encoded phenylalanine. The earlier analysis of more than 450 of the donors excluded sequences that lacked an unambiguous match to a single V gene segment. In an earlier analysis of around 590 of the donors, a V segment was called functional when productive rearrangements were above 56.7%, and segregating when the standard deviation between donors exceeded 5%. To diagnose cytomegalovirus status from the catalog of TCR beta chain sequences, a statistical classification framework was built. A later analysis assigned V and J genes by comparing TCR nucleotide sequences with IMGT/GENE-DB human TR gene sequences. The TCRdist pipeline was used in a later analysis to assign CDR3 sequences and most-parsimonious VDJ recombination scenarios. A later analysis defined each TCR beta chain by its CDR3 amino acid sequence plus V-gene family, and excluded reads lacking a unique V-gene family. In a later analysis, 450 to 600 highly shared, low-generation-probability nucleotide sequences were removed to address suspected cross-contamination and a sequencing artifact. In a later analysis, a clonal expansion index for each public chain was calculated from normalized within-repertoire ranks of inferred template counts. In a later analysis, generation probabilities were computed with a VDJ recombination model fitted to out-of-frame rearrangements, and the resulting probabilities were checked against IGoR. Hypergeometric tests were used in a later analysis to score TCR-TCR, TCR-HLA and TCR-CMV co-occurrence, with a repertoire-size bias correction applied to the TCR pairs. To estimate false discovery rates, a later analysis permuted the HLA or CMV assignments 20 times. A later analysis grouped co-occurring TCRs with DBSCAN, adding TCRdist sequence similarity when clustering within HLA-allele-positive subsets. Co-occurrence clustering excluded repertoires with fewer than 30,000 or more than 120,000 public chains, plus five with anomalous nucleotide sharing. Not all clones reach the TCRdb copy of this immuneACCESS table, which keeps in-frame sequences only. Checked studies attribute under half of the gap to unresolved V genes and leave the rest unexplained. That table is the source of V, J and clone size, and D and trimming were worked out from the DNA. This sample comprises fewer than 150,000 clones, more than 60% of them detected only once. The leading ten clones occupy less than 3.5% of the sample.

Worth noting for this clone: Its cognate antigen has yet to be identified. No qualities accompany the bases; no much larger clone lies one base away.

The TCR was taken from a woman aged 40 to 49 in good health and CMV-seropositive. The source material was PBMCs.

The CDR3 protein: CASSLGAGAPNEQFF. The sequence in DNA is TGTGCCAGCTCCTTAGGGGCGGGAGCCCCTAATGAGCAGTTCTTC. The chain is made from TRBV18 and TRBJ2-1, with TRBD2 matching 7 junction bases. Based on the germline V gene, the CDR1 and CDR2 sequences are KGHSH and LQKENI. Clipping removes 6 bases from V and 7 bases from J, with 12 as the unmatched junction base count. Including the terminal cysteine and phenylalanine, the CDR3 comprises 15 residues. The read is trimmed to its CDR3 DNA, 45 bases read in frame from base 1.